The source of this TCR beta chain is a study of shared clonotypes between healthy human individuals. In its sample, this clone was seen once. The repertoire was sequenced with immunoSEQ multiplex PCR; TCRdb's copy has only in-frame clones and lacks some. Found here are roughly 650,000 clones, roughly 97% of them singletons; the top ten hold around 0.06%. In germline, CDR1 is SGHRS, CDR2 YFSETQ. The length of the CDR3 is 14 residues. Deletions cut 4 bases from V and 4 bases from J, with 14 bases between. The source material was naive CD4+ T cells sorted from blood. The sample's subset: CD45RA+ positively selected. The receptor comes from a woman aged 25-40 years in good health. The chain employs TRBV5-1 and TRBJ1-1, with unresolved D. CDR3 sequence reads: CASSTGPPGTEAFF. The CDR3 DNA reads as TGCGCCAGCAGCACCGGGCCCCCCGGCACTGAAGCTTTCTTT.